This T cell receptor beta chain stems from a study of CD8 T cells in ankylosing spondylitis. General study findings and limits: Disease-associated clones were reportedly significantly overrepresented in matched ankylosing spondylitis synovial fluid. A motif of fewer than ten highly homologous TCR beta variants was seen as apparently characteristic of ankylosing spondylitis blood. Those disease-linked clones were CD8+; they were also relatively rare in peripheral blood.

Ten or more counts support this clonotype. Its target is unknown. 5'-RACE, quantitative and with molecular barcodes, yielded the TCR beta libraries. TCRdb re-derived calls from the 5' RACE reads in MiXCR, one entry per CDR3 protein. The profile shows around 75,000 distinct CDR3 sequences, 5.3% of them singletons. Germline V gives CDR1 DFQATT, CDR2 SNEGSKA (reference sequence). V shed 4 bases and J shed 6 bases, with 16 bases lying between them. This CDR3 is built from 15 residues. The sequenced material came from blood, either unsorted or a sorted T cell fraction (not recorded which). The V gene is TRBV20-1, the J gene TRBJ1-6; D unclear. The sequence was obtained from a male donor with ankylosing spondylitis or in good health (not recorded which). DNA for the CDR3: TGCAGTGCTATTACCACGGGTTCTGGTAATTCACCCCTCCACTTT. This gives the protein CSAITTGSGNSPLHF.